This T cell receptor (beta chain) derives from a study of shared clonotypes between healthy human individuals. Trimming took off 4 bases at V and 3 bases at J, with 13 bases between the two ends. Germline V gene sequence: CDR1 SQVTM, CDR2 ANQGSEA. The CDR3 runs 14 residues. This clone appeared a single time. Its antigen remains unidentified. Overall study findings and caveats: Clonotype sharing across four donors was observed for around 5.1% of naive CD4 clonotypes.

Measured with immunoSEQ multiplex PCR; TCRdb has only the in-frame clones, and not every one. The sample lists some 500,000 clones; about 96% were seen once. The V and J genes are TRBV29-1 and TRBJ2-1; maybe TRBD2 (5 bases). Specimen: naive CD4+ T cells sorted from blood. Subset of the sample: CD45RA+ positively selected. This clonotype was sampled from a woman between 25 and 40 years old in good health. The CDR3 DNA reads as TGCAGCGTTGGTTTCCGGGGATACTACAATGAGCAGTTCTTC. Amino acids: CSVGFRGYYNEQFF.